This record concerns one T cell receptor (beta chain) sequence. Its antigen is not identified. Using constant-segment primers, 5'RACE produced TCR alpha and TCR beta cDNA libraries carrying sample barcodes and UMIs. TCRdb reprocessed the 5' RACE reads via MiXCR and lists one record per CDR3 protein. The sample lists about 45,000 distinct CDR3 sequences, 6% to 9.5% occurring once. The germline V and J ends were trimmed by 3 bases and 6 bases, with 9 bases remaining between them. The length of the CDR3 is 13 residues. The germline V gene encodes CDR1 LGHNA and CDR2 YNFKEQ. The source of the sample is a study of T-cell memory formation after mild COVID-19. The overall study: Among the donors, TCR clusters were largely specific to each donor. Notes on the study in general: Pre-infection memory harbored some responding clones, suggesting cross-reactive memory joined. Clones that shrank (day 15 to 85) were balanced CD4/CD8, whereas later expanders leaned CD4+.

What was sequenced was PBMCs or a T cell subset sorted from them (not recorded which). The genes are TRBV4-2 and TRBJ2-1, with D maybe TRBD2 (5 bases). This TCR was sampled from a man between 18 and 35 years old who had mild COVID-19 (a few samples of this study predate the infection). Cell type and time point are not known. As DNA, the CDR3 is TGTGCCAGCAGCCAGGCGGCGGGCAATGAGCAGTTCTTC. Translating gives CASSQAAGNEQFF.